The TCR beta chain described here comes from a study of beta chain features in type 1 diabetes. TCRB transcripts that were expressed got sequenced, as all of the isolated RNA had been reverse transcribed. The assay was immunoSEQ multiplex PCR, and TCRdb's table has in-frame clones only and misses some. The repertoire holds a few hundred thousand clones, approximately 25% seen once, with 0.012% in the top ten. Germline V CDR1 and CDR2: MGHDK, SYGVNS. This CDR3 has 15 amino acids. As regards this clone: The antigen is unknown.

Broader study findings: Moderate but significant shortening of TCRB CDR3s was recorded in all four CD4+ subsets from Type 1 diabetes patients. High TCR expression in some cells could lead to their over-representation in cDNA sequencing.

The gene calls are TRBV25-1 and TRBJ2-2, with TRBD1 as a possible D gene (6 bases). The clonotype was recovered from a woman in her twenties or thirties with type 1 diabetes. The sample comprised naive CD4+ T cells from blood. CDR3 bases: TGTCTTTTAAAGGTCGGTACAGGGTGTACCGGGGAGCTGTTTTTT. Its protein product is CLLKVGTGCTGELFF.